The 9 T cell receptor beta chains listed next were all sequenced from one sample in a study of blood T cell repertoires in COVID-19 (dated by TCRdb to 2019 to 2021). The library was obtained by the immunoSEQ multiplex PCR assay. In its TCRdb copy, this immuneACCESS table keeps in-frame sequences only and misses some clones. Where compared with another copy, unresolved V genes explain less than half of these, and the others have no known cause. The sample table holds 120,000 or so clones, of which 80% to 90% were seen once. 25% to 30% of the sample is held by the ten biggest clonotypes. The source material was peripheral blood. These receptors all come from a man aged 70 or older with active or convalescent COVID-19.

V and J are TRBV13 and TRBJ1-5; 7 bases agree with TRBD1. CDR3 length equals 15 residues. Germline V gene lookup returns CDR1 PRHDT and CDR2 FYEKMQ (reference sequence). V was pared by 8 bases and J by 4 bases, with 11 bases of the junction left unmatched. CDR3 nucleotides: TGTGCCAGCTCCCAAGGGGGCGTTCGTAATCAGCCCCAGCATTTT. This gives the protein CASSQGGVRNQPQHF.

V gene TRBV27 combines with J gene TRBJ1-1; D remains unclear. The CDR3 loop spans 14 amino acids. Germline-derived CDR1 and CDR2 are MNHEY and SMNVEV (reference sequence). V shed 4 bases and J shed 1 base, with 10 bases lying between them. CDR3 DNA: TGTGCCAGCAGTTATGCAGGTCCGAACACTGAAGCTTTCTTT. Translation gives CASSYAGPNTEAFF.

The rearrangement uses TRBV3-1 (or the pseudogene TRBV3-2) and TRBJ2-1; the match to TRBD2 covers 10 bases. Germline trimming cut 4 bases from V and 15 bases from J; bases unmatched to any gene: 12. The CDR3 extends over 14 amino acids. Germline CDR1 is LGHDT and CDR2 is YNNKEL (reference sequence). Here the CDR3 DNA reads TGTGCCAGCAGCCCCTCCGCTAGCGGGAGTAGTTGGTTCTTC. It yields the protein CASSPSASGSSWFF.

The rearrangement joins TRBV10-3 to TRBJ1-3; D uncertain. V was pared by 3 bases and J by 2 bases, with 11 bases between. Germline V gives CDR1 ENHRY, CDR2 SYGVKD. The CDR3 covers 15 residues. CDR3 sequence reads: CAISEHPTAGNTIYF. For the CDR3, the DNA is TGTGCCATCAGTGAACACCCCACAGCTGGAAACACCATATATTTT.

This chain connects TRBV6-1 to TRBJ2-3; a weak D match, TRBD1 (5 bases). The V gene lost 1 base and the J gene lost 14 bases, with 13 bases spanning the gap. The germline gives CDR1 MNHNS, CDR2 SASEGT. The CDR3 spans 12 residues. CDR3: CASSEGIPRGYF. In DNA, the CDR3 is TGTGCCAGCAGTGAAGGTATCCCAAGGGGGTATTTT.

This clone has a single count. The rearrangement uses TRBV7-8 and TRBJ1-2; D is ambiguous. CDR3 length: 14 amino acids. Germline CDR1 is SGHVS and CDR2 is FQNEAQ. V was shortened by 3 bases and J by 4 bases, with 12 bases between the two germline ends. The CDR3 sequence is CASSFQRELYGYTF. Written as DNA, the CDR3 is TGTGCCAGCAGCTTCCAGCGGGAGCTCTATGGCTACACCTTC.

The chain couples TRBV27 to TRBJ2-2, with 7 nucleotides matching TRBD2. The CDR3 spans 18 residues. From germline, CDR1 is MNHEY and CDR2 SMNVEV (reference sequence). J gave up 1 base and V 5 bases, and 13 bases lay outside the gene matches. Here the CDR3 reads CASSASYGLVQNTGELFF. The CDR3 bases are TGTGCCAGCAGTGCTTCCTATGGACTAGTACAGAACACCGGGGAGCTGTTTTTT.

The chain combines TRBV19 with TRBJ2-1; 9 positions match TRBD2. The V gene's germline CDR1 is LNHDA and CDR2 SQIVND (reference sequence). This CDR3 comprises 17 residues. Trimming removed 5 bases from V and 10 bases from J; junction bases left unmatched: 18. In DNA, the CDR3 is TGTGCCAGTAGTCCCCCTCCTTTTAGCGGGGGCCTTCCCGAGCAGTTCTTC. Its protein is CASSPPPFSGGLPEQFF.

This clone was observed a single time. The rearrangement joins TRBV19 to TRBJ1-5; the D gene is possibly TRBD1 (6 bases). Germline V gene sequence: CDR1 LNHDA, CDR2 SQIVND (reference sequence). The germline V and J ends were trimmed by 3 bases and 4 bases, with 10 bases remaining between them. This CDR3 has 14 amino acids. CDR3 residues: CASSIEGQNQPQHF. The CDR3 DNA reads as TGTGCCAGTAGTATTGAAGGACAGAATCAGCCCCAGCATTTT.